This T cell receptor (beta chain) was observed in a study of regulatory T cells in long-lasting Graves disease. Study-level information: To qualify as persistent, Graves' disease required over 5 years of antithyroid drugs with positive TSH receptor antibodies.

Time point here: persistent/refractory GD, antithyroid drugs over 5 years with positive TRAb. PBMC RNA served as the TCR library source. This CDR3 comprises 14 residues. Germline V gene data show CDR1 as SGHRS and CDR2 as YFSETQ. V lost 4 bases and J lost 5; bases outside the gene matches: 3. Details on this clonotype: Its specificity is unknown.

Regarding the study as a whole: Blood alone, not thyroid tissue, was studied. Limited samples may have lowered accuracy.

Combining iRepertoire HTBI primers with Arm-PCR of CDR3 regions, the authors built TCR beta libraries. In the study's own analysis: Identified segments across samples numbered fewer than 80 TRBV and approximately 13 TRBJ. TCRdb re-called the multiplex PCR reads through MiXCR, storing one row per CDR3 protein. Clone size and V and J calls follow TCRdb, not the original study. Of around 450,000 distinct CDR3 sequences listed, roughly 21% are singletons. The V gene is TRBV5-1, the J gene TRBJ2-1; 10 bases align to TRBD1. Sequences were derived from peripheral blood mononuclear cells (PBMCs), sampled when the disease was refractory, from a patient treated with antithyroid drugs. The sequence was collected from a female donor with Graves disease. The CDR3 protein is CASSVGQGDNEQFF. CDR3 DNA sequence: TGCGCCAGCAGCGTAGGACAGGGGGACAATGAGCAGTTCTTC.